This T cell receptor (beta chain) is from a study of blood T cell repertoires in COVID-19. Looking at the study overall: COVID-19 samples from acute and convalescent phases originated in the United States, Italy and Spain. PBMCs, B-cell-depleted T cells, or T cells provided the cDNA or gDNA that made up the material.

In the original analysis: Estimates of nucleated cell counts were drawn from the amplification of reference gene primers. Sequencing used immunoSEQ multiplex PCR; TCRdb keeps in-frame clones, though not all of them. V, J and clone size are taken as reported in that table, and D and trimming were inferred from the DNA itself. The sample has approximately 300,000 clones, approximately 90% seen once. In germline, CDR1 is SGHVS, CDR2 FNYEAQ. This CDR3 is built from 15 residues. Trimming cost V 2 bases and J 2 bases; bases outside gene matches: 4. The specimen was peripheral blood. The sequence was collected from a man aged 40-50 years with acute or convalescent COVID-19. V and J are TRBV7-6 and TRBJ2-7; 9 positions agree with TRBD1. The CDR3 here is CASSLKQGAPYEQYF. The CDR3 DNA reads as TGTGCCAGCAGCTTAAAACAGGGGGCCCCCTACGAGCAGTACTTC.